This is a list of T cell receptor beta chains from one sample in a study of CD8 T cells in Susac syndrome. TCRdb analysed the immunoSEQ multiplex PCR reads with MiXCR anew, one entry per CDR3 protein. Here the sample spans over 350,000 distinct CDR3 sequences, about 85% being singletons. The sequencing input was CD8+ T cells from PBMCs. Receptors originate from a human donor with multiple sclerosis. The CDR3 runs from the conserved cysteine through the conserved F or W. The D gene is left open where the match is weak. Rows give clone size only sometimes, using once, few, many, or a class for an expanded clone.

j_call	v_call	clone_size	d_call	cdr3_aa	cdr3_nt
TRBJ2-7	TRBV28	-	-	CASSPGIYYEQYF	TGTGCCAGCAGTCCGGGGATTTACTACGAGCAGTACTTC
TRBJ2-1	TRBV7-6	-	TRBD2	CASSSPWGTIYNEQFF	TGTGCCAGCAGTTCCCCCTGGGGGACTATCTACAATGAGCAGTTCTTC
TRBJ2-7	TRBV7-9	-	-	CASSGGLIYEQYF	TGTGCCAGCAGCGGGGGGCTCATCTACGAGCAGTACTTC
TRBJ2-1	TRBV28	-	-	CASSQVIRTETYNEQFF	TGTGCCAGCAGCCAAGTAATTAGGACCGAGACCTACAATGAGCAGTTCTTC
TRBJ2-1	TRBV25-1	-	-	CASSINWGSEQFF	TGTGCCAGCAGCATTAACTGGGGGAGTGAGCAGTTCTTC
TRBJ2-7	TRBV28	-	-	CASSPMTGPTLYEQYF	TGTGCCAGCAGTCCGATGACCGGACCCACTCTCTACGAGCAGTACTTC
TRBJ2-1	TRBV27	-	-	CASRMGSASYNEQFF	TGTGCCAGCAGGATGGGGTCGGCGTCCTACAATGAGCAGTTCTTC
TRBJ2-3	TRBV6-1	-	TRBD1	CASIAGGADTQYF	TGTGCCAGCATTGCAGGGGGCGCAGATACGCAGTATTTT
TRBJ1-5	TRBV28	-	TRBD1	CASSSLGTGYQPQHF	TGTGCCAGCAGTTCCCTGGGGACAGGGTATCAGCCCCAGCATTTT
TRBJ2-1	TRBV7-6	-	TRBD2	CASRQGLAHEQFF	TGTGCCAGCAGGCAGGGACTAGCCCATGAGCAGTTCTTC
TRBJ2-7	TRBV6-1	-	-	CASAKTYEQYF	TGTGCCAGCGCAAAGACCTACGAGCAGTACTTC
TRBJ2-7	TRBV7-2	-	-	CASSPSSLEQYF	TGTGCCAGCAGCCCAAGCTCCCTCGAGCAGTACTTC
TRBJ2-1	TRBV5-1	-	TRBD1	CASSPGTGVSDEQFF	TGCGCCAGCAGCCCCGGGACAGGGGTCTCCGATGAGCAGTTCTTC
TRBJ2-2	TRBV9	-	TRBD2	CASSSRLAGDTGELFF	TGTGCCAGCAGCTCCCGACTAGCGGGAGACACCGGGGAGCTGTTTTTT
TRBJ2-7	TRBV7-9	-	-	CASSSTTGTSYEQYF	TGTGCCAGCAGCTCCACAACCGGGACAAGCTACGAGCAGTACTTC
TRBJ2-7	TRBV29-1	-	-	CSARGGAGTYEQYF	TGCAGCGCCCGTGGCGGGGCCGGGACCTACGAGCAGTACTTC
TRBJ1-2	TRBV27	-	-	CASSLSALGVMDSGYGYTF	TGTGCCAGCAGTTTATCGGCGTTGGGGGTCATGGACAGTGGCTATGGCTACACCTTC
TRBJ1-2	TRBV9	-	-	CASSVSREPSYGYTF	TGTGCCAGCAGCGTCTCACGGGAACCTTCCTATGGCTACACCTTC
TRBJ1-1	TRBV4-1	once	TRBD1	CASSHQGDPEAFF	TGCGCCAGCAGCCACCAGGGGGACCCTGAAGCTTTCTTT
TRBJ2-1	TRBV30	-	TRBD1	CAWSLWTGSDEQFF	TGTGCCTGGAGTCTTTGGACAGGGAGCGATGAGCAGTTCTTC
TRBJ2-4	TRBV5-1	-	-	CASSFGQGKNIQYF	TGCGCCAGCAGCTTCGGGCAGGGCAAAAACATTCAGTACTTC
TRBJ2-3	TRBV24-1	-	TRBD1	CATSEPGQGGPSTDTQYF	TGTGCCACCAGTGAACCGGGACAGGGTGGTCCTAGCACAGATACGCAGTATTTT
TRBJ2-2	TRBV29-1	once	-	CSVERRNTGELFF	TGCAGCGTTGAAAGGAGGAACACCGGGGAGCTGTTTTTT
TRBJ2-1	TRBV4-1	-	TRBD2	CASSREVAGNEQFF	TGCGCCAGCAGCCGAGAGGTAGCGGGCAATGAGCAGTTCTTC
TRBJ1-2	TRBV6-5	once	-	CASSYPPTGPVLYGYTF	TGTGCCAGCAGTTACCCACCCACGGGACCGGTCCTCTATGGCTACACCTTC
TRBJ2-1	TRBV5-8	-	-	CASSRRSTGPSYNEQFF	TGTGCCAGCAGCCGGAGGTCGACGGGTCCCTCCTACAATGAGCAGTTCTTC
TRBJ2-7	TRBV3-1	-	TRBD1	CASSRGQGTPYEQYF	TGTGCCAGCAGCCGCGGACAGGGCACCCCCTACGAGCAGTACTTC
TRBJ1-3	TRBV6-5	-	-	CASRPLLEGGNTIYF	TGTGCCAGCAGGCCATTGTTGGAAGGTGGAAACACCATATATTTT
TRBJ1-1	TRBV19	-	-	CASSISRTAEAFF	TGTGCCAGTAGTATAAGTCGGACAGCGGAGGCTTTCTTT
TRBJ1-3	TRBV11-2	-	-	CASSFGTDGNTIYF	TGTGCCAGCAGCTTTGGGACGGATGGAAACACCATATATTTT
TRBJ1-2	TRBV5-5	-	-	CARVRRRGWSDGYTF	TGTGCCAGGGTAAGAAGAAGGGGTTGGAGTGATGGCTACACCTTC
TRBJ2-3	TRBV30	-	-	CAWTTSAGDTQYF	TGTGCCTGGACCACATCAGCGGGAGATACGCAGTATTTT
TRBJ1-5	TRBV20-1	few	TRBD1	CSARMWEGRGLDQPQHF	TGCAGTGCTAGGATGTGGGAGGGCAGGGGGCTCGATCAGCCCCAGCATTTT
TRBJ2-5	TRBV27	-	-	CASSLGPGPFQETQYF	TGTGCCAGCAGTTTAGGCCCGGGACCCTTCCAAGAGACCCAGTACTTC
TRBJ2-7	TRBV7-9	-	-	CASSLGTIEQYF	TGTGCCAGCAGCTTAGGCACGATCGAGCAGTACTTC
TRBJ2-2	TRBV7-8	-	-	CASSLVRWNTGELFF	TGTGCCAGCAGCTTAGTGCGGTGGAACACCGGGGAGCTGTTTTTT
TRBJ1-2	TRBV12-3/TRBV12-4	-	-	CASSLSESYTF	TGTGCCAGCAGTTTATCGGAGAGCTACACCTTC
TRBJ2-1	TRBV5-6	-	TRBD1	CASSRSGQGSYNEQFF	TGTGCCAGCAGCCGGTCGGGACAGGGGTCCTACAATGAGCAGTTCTTC
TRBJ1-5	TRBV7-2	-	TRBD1	CASSPDSDRVANQPQHF	TGTGCCAGCAGCCCAGACTCTGACAGGGTTGCCAATCAGCCCCAGCATTTT
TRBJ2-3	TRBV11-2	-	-	CASSLQRLTVTSDTQYF	TGTGCCAGCAGCTTACAACGGCTAACAGTAACTTCCGATACGCAGTATTTT